The entry below gives a single TCR beta chain sequence along with its context. Per the authors' pipeline: Reference gene primers were amplified, and this amplification served to estimate nucleated cell counts. Using immunoSEQ multiplex PCR, the repertoire was profiled, and TCRdb retains in-frame clones only, with some absent. V and J calls and clone size are those listed in that table; D and trimming were worked out from the DNA. Among 450,000 or so clones, 85% to 90% were seen once, and the ten largest hold 0.7% to 1%. Patients at the Seattle site were enrolled during active infection and followed longitudinally. This sample was taken from a study of blood T cell repertoires in COVID-19. The wider study: The samples span acute and convalescent COVID-19 from the United States, Italy and Spain. The analysed material was cDNA or gDNA that came from T cells, B-cell-depleted T cells, or PBMCs.

This CDR3 region has 14 residues. Germline V gives CDR1 SGHDN, CDR2 FVKESK. V lost 6 bases and J lost 6; bases outside the gene matches: 9. This chain connects TRBV14 to TRBJ2-3, with 7 positions matching TRBD1. Sequenced material: peripheral blood. The TCR sequence derives from a man younger than 35 with COVID-19, enrolled during active disease. In DNA, the CDR3 is TGTGCCAGCAGTCGTGTCGTAGGGGGCGATACGCAGTATTTT. Translating gives CASSRVVGGDTQYF.